What follows are 15 T cell receptor beta chains derived from one specimen sequenced in a study of T-cell memory formation after mild COVID-19. One entry per CDR3 protein, called by TCRdb with MiXCR from the 5' RACE reads. This sample has about 180,000 distinct CDR3 sequences, with 16% found just once. The sample comprised PBMCs or a T cell subset sorted from them (not recorded which). Receptors were obtained from an adult woman who had mild COVID-19 (a few samples of this study predate the infection). Cell type and time point are not known.

This chain uses TRBV20-1 with TRBJ1-4; 8 positions match TRBD1. The germline gives CDR1 DFQATT, CDR2 SNEGSKA (reference sequence). V was pared by 2 bases and J by 5 bases, with 10 bases of the junction left unmatched. There are 16 residues in the CDR3. This CDR3 reads CSARSVRDRSNEKLFF. The CDR3 DNA reads TGCAGTGCTAGATCAGTCCGGGACAGGAGCAATGAAAAACTGTTTTTT.

This clonotype showed up just a few times. The CDR3 DNA follows: TGTGCCAGCAGTTACGAGGCCTCCATTTCTGGGGCCAACGTCCTGACTTTC. Its translation: CASSYEASISGANVLTF. The chain couples TRBV6-5 to TRBJ2-6; no clear D gene. This CDR3 has 17 residues. With 2 bases removed from V and 1 base from J, the gap between germline ends came to 12 bases. Germline V gene lookup returns CDR1 MNHEY and CDR2 SVGAGI.

The J gene is TRBJ1-1, the V gene TRBV9; D gene unclear. Germline V gene data show CDR1 as SGDLS and CDR2 as YYNGEE. The CDR3 runs 14 residues. Trimming pared 0 bases from V and 4 bases from J, leaving 10 bases between. In nucleotides, the CDR3 is TGTGCCAGCAGCGTAGAACAGATCCGCACTGAAGCTTTCTTT. It is translated as CASSVEQIRTEAFF.

Remarks on this clonotype: Likely a read error: the CDR3 ends without its conserved phenylalanine or tryptophan. The J gene is TRBJ2-5, the V gene TRBV3-1, with D possibly matching TRBD2 (7 bases). V lost 0 bases, J lost 11 bases, and 10 bases lay in between. The germline gives CDR1 LGHDT, CDR2 YNNKEL (reference sequence). The CDR3 loop spans 12 amino acids. DNA of the CDR3: TGTGCCAGCAGCCAAGAGAGGGGGGGGCAGTACTTA. It encodes CASSQERGGQYL.

This clonotype is deemed medium-sized. The rearrangement uses TRBV5-1 and TRBJ2-2; D uncertain. The V end was cut by 5 bases, the J end by 4 bases, with 6 bases between. The CDR3 consists of 12 residues. CDR1 is SGHRS, CDR2 YFSETQ, per germline. The DNA of the CDR3 is TGCGCCAGCAGTTGGGTCACCGGGGAGCTGTTTTTT. This sequence encodes CASSWVTGELFF.

The chain combines TRBV4-1 with TRBJ1-4, with TRBD1 as a possible D gene (5 bases). V dropped 5 bases and J dropped 5 bases, with 12 bases sitting between them. In germline, CDR1 is MGHRA, CDR2 YSYEKL. CDR3 length equals 14 residues. CDR3 sequence reads: CASSYGDRNEKLFF. CDR3 DNA sequence: TGCGCCAGCAGCTATGGGGACCGGAATGAAAAACTGTTTTTT.

This clonotype was found a few times. The rearrangement uses TRBV5-1 and TRBJ2-7; 8 bases are shared with TRBD2. V was clipped by 3 bases and J by 4 bases; unmatched bases: 3. This CDR3 spans 13 amino acids. The germline CDR1 and CDR2 sequences are SGHRS and YFSETQ. In nucleotides, the CDR3 is TGCGCCAGCAGCTCCGGGGGGGCGTACGAGCAGTACTTC. Its protein product is CASSSGGAYEQYF.

This chain joins TRBV6-6 and TRBJ1-5; weak D call: TRBD1 (5 bases). Germline lookup yields CDR1 MNHNY and CDR2 SVGAGI (reference sequence). The CDR3 covers 14 residues. Trimming took off 7 bases at V and 6 bases at J, with 16 bases between the two ends. The CDR3 nucleotides are TGTGCCAGCACCCCGGCGGGGGGAGGTCAGCCCCAGCATTTT. Translation gives CASTPAGGGQPQHF.

The gene calls are TRBV12-3 or TRBV12-4 and TRBJ1-2; 9 bases line up with TRBD1. The junction had 6 bases not matched to a gene; V was cut back by 6 bases and J by 4 bases. This CDR3 region has 14 residues. CDR3 nucleotide sequence: TGTGCCAGCAGCCCCGGGACAGGGATCTATGGCTACACCTTC. Translation gives CASSPGTGIYGYTF.

This clonotype has only a few counts. V and J are TRBV7-2 and TRBJ1-3; D gene uncertain. Germline values: CDR1 SGHTA, CDR2 FQGNSA. V lost 7 bases to trimming and J lost 4 bases, with 8 bases between them. The CDR3 runs 12 residues. CDR3 protein: CASTAGGNTIYF. In nucleotides, the CDR3 is TGTGCCAGCACCGCGGGAGGAAACACCATATATTTT. Based on the CDR3 plus reference TRBV7-2 and TRBJ1-3, the full variable domain is GAGVSQSPSNKVTEKGKDVELRCDPISGHTALYWYRQSLGQGLEFLIYFQGNSAPDKSGLPSDRFSAERTGGSVSTLTIQRTQQEDSAVYLCASTAGGNTIYFGEGSWLTVV.

Ten or more counts support this clonotype. The chain joins TRBV7-8 to TRBJ1-2; no firm D call. Trimming removed 5 bases at V and 1 base at J, with 11 bases between. This CDR3 is built from 14 residues. CDR1 SGHVS and CDR2 FQNEAQ come from the germline V gene. The CDR3 protein is CASSPGRFNYGYTF. The CDR3 DNA follows: TGTGCCAGCAGCCCTGGACGGTTTAACTATGGCTACACCTTC.

This clonotype appeared a few times. The V gene is TRBV2, the J gene TRBJ1-2; 7 bases are a match to TRBD1. The germline CDR1 and CDR2 sequences are SNHLY and FYNNEI. Germline trimming cut 2 bases from V and 7 bases from J; bases unmatched to any gene: 10. The CDR3 totals 15 residues. The chain's CDR3 is CASSERGVRGSGYTF. CDR3 nucleotide sequence: TGTGCCAGCAGTGAAAGGGGGGTCAGGGGGTCTGGCTACACCTTC.

This clonotype was counted only a few times. The J gene is TRBJ1-1, the V gene TRBV12-3 or TRBV12-4; D is unresolved. Trimming left V 6 bases short and J 1 base short, with 9 bases between. The CDR3 covers 13 residues. CDR3 sequence: CASRIGGNTEAFF. In DNA, the CDR3 is TGTGCCAGCAGGATCGGAGGGAACACTGAAGCTTTCTTT.

This clonotype has a handful of counts. V usage is TRBV5-1 and J usage is TRBJ2-3, with D unresolved. Germline V lookup: CDR1 SGHRS, CDR2 YFSETQ. Between the trimmed V and J ends, which lost 0 bases and 6 bases, there was a span of 11 bases. The CDR3 loop spans 14 amino acids. CDR3 region: CASSLERAPDTQYF. The CDR3 DNA follows: TGCGCCAGCAGCTTGGAAAGGGCCCCGGATACGCAGTATTTT.

The chain employs TRBV6-1 and TRBJ2-4; 12 nucleotides match TRBD1. Looked up from germline, CDR1 is MNHNS and CDR2 is SASEGT. V was clipped by 6 bases and J by 7 bases; unmatched bases: 13. The CDR3 contains 17 residues. The CDR3 bases are TGTGCCAGCAGACCCGGGACAGGGGGCGGAATGGCCAACATTCAGTACTTC. Translated, it gives CASRPGTGGGMANIQYF.